This T cell receptor (beta chain) was found in a study of T-cell memory formation after mild COVID-19. The CDR3 covers 15 residues. Germline V gene data show CDR1 as SGHRS and CDR2 as YFSETQ. V lost 0 bases to trimming and J lost 4 bases, with 11 bases between them. Using its own MiXCR run on the 5' RACE reads, TCRdb lists one record per CDR3 protein. The table shows about 410,000 distinct CDR3 sequences, with over 15% occurring only once. There are many counts of this clonotype. The receptor was isolated from a man between 18 and 35 years old who had mild COVID-19 (a few samples of this study predate the infection). Cell type and time point are not known. The material sequenced was PBMCs or a T cell subset sorted from them (not recorded which). The chain has TRBV5-1 and TRBJ2-1; D call uncertain. The CDR3 loop reads CASSLAMGVYNEQFF. In DNA, the CDR3 is TGCGCCAGCAGCTTGGCCATGGGTGTATACAATGAGCAGTTCTTC.